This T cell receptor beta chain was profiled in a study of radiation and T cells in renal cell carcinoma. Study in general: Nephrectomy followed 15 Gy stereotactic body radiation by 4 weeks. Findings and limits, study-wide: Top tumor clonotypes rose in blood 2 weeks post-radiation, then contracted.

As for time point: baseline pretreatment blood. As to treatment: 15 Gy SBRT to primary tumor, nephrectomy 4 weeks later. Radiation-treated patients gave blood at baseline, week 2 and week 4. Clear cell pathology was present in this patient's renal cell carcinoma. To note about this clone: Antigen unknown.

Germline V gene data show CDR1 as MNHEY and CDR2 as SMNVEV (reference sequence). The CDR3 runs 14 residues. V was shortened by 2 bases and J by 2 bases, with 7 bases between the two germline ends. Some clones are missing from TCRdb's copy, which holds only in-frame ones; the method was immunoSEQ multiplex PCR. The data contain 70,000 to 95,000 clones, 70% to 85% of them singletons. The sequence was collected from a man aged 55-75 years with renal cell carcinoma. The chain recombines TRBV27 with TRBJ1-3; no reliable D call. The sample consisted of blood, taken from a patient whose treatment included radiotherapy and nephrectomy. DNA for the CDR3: TGTGCCAGCAGTTTAAGGAGAGCTGGAAACACCATATATTTT. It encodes CASSLRRAGNTIYF.